A single sample is the source of the 18 T cell receptor beta chains below, sequenced in a study of blood T cells in healthy people across ages. With a J-beta primer mix and a sample-barcoded 5' primer, a second PCR ran about 6 to 11 cycles. A single record per CDR3 protein comes from TCRdb applying MiXCR to the 5' RACE reads. Of 1.4 million to 1.5 million distinct CDR3 sequences in the sample, around 39% are singletons; the top ten hold under 8%. The material sequenced was blood. Every receptor here comes from a woman under 30 in good health.

V usage is TRBV21-1 and J usage is TRBJ1-1; TRBD1, the table's D call, lacks a check against the DNA. TRBV21-1 is noted as a pseudogene. This CDR3 has 15 amino acids. CDR3 residues: CASSSGQGRNTEAFF. The CDR3 nucleotides read TGTGCCAGCAGCAGCGGACAGGGGAGGAACACTGAAGCTTTCTTT.

The chain employs TRBV5-1 and TRBJ2-7, with no clear D. Germline values: CDR1 SGHRS, CDR2 YFSETQ. The CDR3 length is 15 residues. The V gene lost 4 bases and the J gene lost 2 bases, with 16 bases spanning the gap. The CDR3 region has the DNA TGCGCCAGCAGCCCGTCCCGGACGGAAACCTACGAGCAGTACTTC. This gives the protein CASSPSRTETYEQYF.

The rearrangement uses TRBV20-1 and TRBJ2-3; D remains unclear. From germline, CDR1 is DFQATT and CDR2 SNEGSKA (reference sequence). The germline V and J ends were trimmed by 0 bases and 3 bases, with 13 bases remaining between them. The CDR3 is made up of 15 amino acids. Written as DNA, the CDR3 is TGCAGTGCTAGAGAACCCACCCGTGGTACAGATACGCAGTATTTT. This encodes CSAREPTRGTDTQYF.

This clonotype was seen a handful of times. The rearrangement uses TRBV4-2 and TRBJ2-4; the match to TRBD2 covers 8 bases. CDR1 and CDR2 from the germline V gene are LGHNA and YNFKEQ. V trimming: 0 bases; J trimming: 6 bases; junction bases outside the gene matches: 4. The CDR3 consists of 15 residues. The CDR3 nucleotides read TGTGCCAGCAGCCAAGAGGGGCTAGCGGGAAACATTCAGTACTTC. Its translation: CASSQEGLAGNIQYF.

CDR3 in amino acids: CASSLPGQTTDTQYF. The CDR3 DNA follows: TGTGCCAGCAGTTTGCCGGGACAGACCACAGATACGCAGTATTTT. V usage is TRBV27 and J usage is TRBJ2-3; 7 positions match TRBD1. The germline V gene encodes CDR1 MNHEY and CDR2 SMNVEV (reference sequence). CDR3 size: 15 residues. Trimming at V came to 3 bases and at J to 2 bases, leaving 5 bases not matched to a gene.

The chain employs TRBV6-1 and TRBJ2-1; 9 nucleotides line up with TRBD2. Trimming took 5 bases from V and 0 from J; bases not matched to a gene: 11. This CDR3 region has 18 residues. Germline lookup yields CDR1 MNHNS and CDR2 SASEGT. This chain's CDR3 is CASSQRSGRPSSYNEQFF. In DNA, the CDR3 is TGTGCCAGCAGTCAGCGGAGCGGGAGGCCGAGCTCCTACAATGAGCAGTTCTTC.

This clonotype was found a few times. The chain combines TRBV13 with TRBJ2-1; maybe TRBD2 (6 bases). V lost 0 bases, J lost 4 bases, and 13 bases lay in between. The germline gives CDR1 PRHDT, CDR2 FYEKMQ (reference sequence). CDR3 length: 16 residues. The CDR3 DNA follows: TGTGCCAGCAGCTTAGGCTCGGGACTGGGTTACAATGAGCAGTTCTTC. Translated, it gives CASSLGSGLGYNEQFF.

The chain combines TRBV7-3 with TRBJ2-3; the D is unclear. The CDR3 length is 18 residues. Germline V CDR1 and CDR2: SGHTA, FQGTGA. The germline V and J ends were trimmed by 1 base and 2 bases, with 19 bases remaining between them. CDR3 in DNA: TGTGCCAGCAGCTTAAGTCCGGCAGGTATCTTAGACACAGATACGCAGTATTTT. This encodes CASSLSPAGILDTDTQYF.

The chain has TRBV7-9 and TRBJ2-5; TRBD2 matches 7 bases. J gave up 7 bases and V 1 base, and 9 bases lay outside the gene matches. CDR3 size: 15 residues. Germline V gene lookup returns CDR1 SEHNR and CDR2 FQNEAQ (reference sequence). CDR3 coding DNA: TGTGCCAGCAGCTTAGAGCTAGCGGACGCTGGGACCCAGTACTTC. It is translated as CASSLELADAGTQYF.

This chain connects TRBV29-1 to TRBJ1-3, with TRBD1 as a possible D gene (6 bases). CDR3 length: 13 amino acids. CDR1 and CDR2 from the germline V gene are SQVTM and ANQGSEA. V was clipped by 7 bases and J by 0 bases, with 10 bases between them. CDR3 DNA sequence: TGCAGCGGAAGGGGGTTCTCTGGAAACACCATATATTTT. It translates to CSGRGFSGNTIYF.

This clonotype came up a few times. Relative to the germline gene, one junction end is altered; a read error may explain this. The chain links TRBV10-3 to TRBJ2-4, with 8 bases matching TRBD1. CDR1 and CDR2 from the germline V gene are ENHRY and SYGVKD. The CDR3 runs 15 residues. For the CDR3, the DNA is TGTGCCATCAGCGAGTCACAGGGGGGCAGGGACATTCAGTACTTC. This encodes CAISESQGGRDIQYF.

This clonotype occurred a few times. The chain carries TRBV12-3 or TRBV12-4 and TRBJ2-3; possible D gene TRBD1, 5 bases. This CDR3 has 14 amino acids. With 8 bases removed from V and 0 bases from J, the gap between germline ends came to 12 bases. CDR3 region: CASQTEASTDTQYF. The CDR3 DNA follows: TGTGCCAGCCAGACAGAAGCTAGCACAGATACGCAGTATTTT.

This clonotype was seen many times. V usage is TRBV7-9 and J usage is TRBJ2-1; D may be TRBD1 (6 bases). This CDR3 is 15 amino acids long. The germline V gene encodes CDR1 SEHNR and CDR2 FQNEAQ (reference sequence). V was shortened by 5 bases and J by 0 bases, with 11 bases between the two germline ends. CDR3 nucleotide sequence: TGTGCCAGCAGCCGCGACAGGAGCTCCTACAATGAGCAGTTCTTC. Translation: CASSRDRSSYNEQFF. Full variable domain (missing parts from reference TRBV7-9 and TRBJ2-1): DTGVSQNPRHKITKRGQNVTFRCDPISEHNRLYWYRQTLGQGPEFLTYFQNEAQLEKSRLLSDRFSAERPKGSFSTLEIQRTEQGDSAMYLCASSRDRSSYNEQFFGPGTRLTVL.

This clonotype was seen only a few times. This rearrangement joins TRBV4-1 to TRBJ2-1; maybe TRBD1 (6 bases). From germline, CDR1 is MGHRA and CDR2 YSYEKL. V lost 0 bases to trimming and J lost 4 bases, with 13 bases between them. This CDR3 is built from 16 residues. CDR3 sequence: CASSQEQNRVYNEQFF. Here the CDR3 DNA reads TGCGCCAGCAGCCAAGAGCAGAACAGGGTATACAATGAGCAGTTCTTC.

This clonotype was counted between two and nine times. This rearrangement joins TRBV3-1 to TRBJ1-6; tentative D call: TRBD1 (5 bases). The V end lost 5 bases, the J end lost 7 bases, and 12 bases lay between the germline ends. The CDR3 has 14 amino acids. The germline CDR1 and CDR2 sequences are LGHDT and YNNKEL (reference sequence). CDR3 nucleotides: TGTGCCAGCAGCTCCACCGAGGGGAATTCACCCCTCCACTTT. This codes for CASSSTEGNSPLHF.

This clonotype was counted only a few times. The chain is built from TRBV4-2 and TRBJ2-4; 8 nucleotides match TRBD1. Near its end, the DNA agrees better with TRBJ2-7, so the J call may be wrong. CDR1 is LGHNA and CDR2 is YNFKEQ in the germline V gene. The CDR3 spans 15 residues. The CDR3 DNA reads TGTGCCAGCAGCCAAGATTTGCAGGGGGCAGACGAGCAGTACTTC. This sequence encodes CASSQDLQGADEQYF.

In its sample, this clonotype was seen a few times. V gene TRBV20-1 combines with J gene TRBJ2-5; D not resolved. The germline V and J ends were trimmed by 1 base and 5 bases, with 17 bases remaining between them. Germline assignment: CDR1 DFQATT and CDR2 SNEGSKA (reference sequence). The CDR3 runs 15 residues. The CDR3 bases are TGCAGTGCTAGAGTCGAGAGCAGCATAAGGGAGACCCAGTACTTC. Translating it yields CSARVESSIRETQYF.

The rearrangement links TRBV29-1 to TRBJ1-2; TRBD1 agrees at 7 bases. The CDR3 has 16 residues. Unmatched junction bases numbered 12, after V lost 1 base and J lost 4 bases. Germline assignment: CDR1 SQVTM and CDR2 ANQGSEA. In DNA, the CDR3 is TGCAGCGTTGAAGCCCAGACAGGGATTGGGCCCTATGGCTACACCTTC. It is translated as CSVEAQTGIGPYGYTF.